These 30 T cell receptor beta chains were all obtained from the same sample, sequenced in a study of beta chain features in type 1 diabetes (dated by TCRdb to between 2017 and 2018). Points the paper makes about the study in general: A moderate but significant shortening of TCRB CDR3 length was observed in type 1 diabetes patients in all four CD4+ subsets.

The antigens these receptors bind are not known. Receptor libraries were prepared by the immunoSEQ multiplex PCR assay. The entire amount of isolated RNA was reverse transcribed using the High Capacity cDNA Reverse Transcription Kit, so the sequenced TCRB transcripts were expressed ones. TCRdb took over this immuneACCESS table, retaining in-frame rearrangements with V and J assigned. Such tables are incomplete; in checked studies, under half of the missing clones stem from an unresolved V gene, and the remainder is unexplained. Within this sample are fewer than 300,000 clones, with 11% of them counted one time only. The top ten constitute about 0.018% of the sample. The sample was naive CD4+ T cells from blood. In the paper's terms, the cell subset or site label means: true naive CD4+ T cells. These receptors all stem from a man younger than 40 with type 1 diabetes.

This clone appeared a few times. The chain combines TRBV15 with TRBJ2-1; D perhaps matches TRBD1 (6 bases). Germline loops: CDR1 LNHNV, CDR2 YYDKDF (reference sequence). V was cut by 0 bases and J by 8 bases, with 11 bases left in between. The CDR3 is 14 amino acids. The CDR3 DNA sequence: TGTGCCACCAGCAGAGATGTGGGGGCATATGAGCAGTTCTTC. Residues: CATSRDVGAYEQFF.

This clone turned up a few times. The chain employs TRBV19 and TRBJ2-2; D unclear. The V end lost 7 bases, the J end lost 1 base, and 10 bases lay between the germline ends. The CDR3 has 14 amino acids. Germline CDR1 and CDR2: LNHDA and SQIVND (reference sequence). The CDR3 reads CASTRQLNTGELFF. The CDR3 region has the DNA TGTGCCAGTACGCGGCAGCTGAACACCGGGGAGCTGTTTTTT. Complete variable domain (other parts from reference TRBV19 and TRBJ2-2): DGGITQSPKYLFRKEGQNVTLSCEQNLNHDAMYWYRQDPGQGLRLIYYSQIVNDFQKGDIAEGYSVSREKKESFPLTVTSAQKNPTAFYLCASTRQLNTGELFFGEGSRLTVL.

In this sample, this clone turned up a few times. The chain combines TRBV5-1 with TRBJ2-1; a weak D match, TRBD2 (7 bases). V was clipped by 0 bases and J by 2 bases, with 9 bases between them. The CDR3 runs to 15 residues. CDR1 and CDR2 from the germline V gene are SGHRS and YFSETQ. The CDR3 DNA follows: TGCGCCAGCAGCTTGGGCGGGGGCCCCTACAATGAGCAGTTCTTC. Residues: CASSLGGGPYNEQFF.

This clone was detected a few times. The V call is TRBV5-1, the J call TRBJ2-4; TRBD1 aligns across 7 bases. The CDR3 has 14 amino acids. Trimming at V came to 3 bases and at J to 7 bases, leaving 7 bases not matched to a gene. In germline, CDR1 is SGHRS, CDR2 YFSETQ. The CDR3 reads CASSSQSQGNIQYF. The CDR3 region has the DNA TGCGCCAGCAGCTCACAATCACAGGGGAACATTCAGTACTTC.

J is TRBJ1-2 and V is TRBV5-6; tentative D call: TRBD1 (6 bases). The germline gives CDR1 SGHDT, CDR2 YYEEEE. Trimming shortened V by 2 bases and J by 0 bases, and 11 bases separated the two germline ends. This CDR3 spans 15 amino acids. CDR3 protein: CASSFRGHSNYGYTF. The DNA of the CDR3 is TGTGCCAGCAGCTTCAGGGGACATTCTAACTATGGCTACACCTTC.

The rearrangement joins TRBV5-4 to TRBJ2-6; D gene uncertain. Germline lookup yields CDR1 SGHNT and CDR2 YYREEE (reference sequence). With 2 bases removed from V and 4 bases from J, the gap between germline ends came to 13 bases. CDR3 length: 16 residues. The CDR3 region is CASSLFEASGANVLTF. For the CDR3, the DNA is TGTGCCAGCAGCTTATTCGAAGCCTCCGGGGCCAACGTCCTGACTTTC.

This chain links TRBV2 with TRBJ2-1, with TRBD2 as a possible D gene (6 bases). V dropped 4 bases and J dropped 3 bases, with 10 bases sitting between them. Germline CDR1 SNHLY, CDR2 FYNNEI. This CDR3 has 14 amino acids. The CDR3: CASSGREIYNEQFF. CDR3 DNA sequence: TGTGCCAGCAGTGGGCGGGAAATCTACAATGAGCAGTTCTTC.

The rearrangement uses TRBV5-1 and TRBJ2-5, with D hard to call. Trimming pared 4 bases from V and 3 bases from J, leaving 4 bases between. CDR1 SGHRS and CDR2 YFSETQ come from the germline V gene. This CDR3 is 11 amino acids long. The CDR3 sequence: CASSAEETQYF. The CDR3 bases are TGCGCCAGCAGCGCGGAAGAGACCCAGTACTTC.

In this sample, this clone turned up a few times. The chain joins TRBV29-1 to TRBJ2-1; 7 bases are shared with TRBD1. J gave up 3 bases and V 2 bases, and 4 bases lay outside the gene matches. CDR3 length equals 14 residues. The germline gives CDR1 SQVTM, CDR2 ANQGSEA. The CDR3 DNA sequence: TGCAGCGTTGAAAGGGACAGAAACTACAATGAGCAGTTCTTC. Encoded protein: CSVERDRNYNEQFF.

This clone has more than one count but fewer than ten. J is TRBJ2-2 and V is TRBV10-3, with 7 positions matching TRBD1. J was trimmed by 6 bases and V by 3 bases; bases with no gene match: 7. This CDR3 comprises 15 residues. Per the germline V gene, CDR1 is ENHRY and CDR2 is SYGVKD. The CDR3 sequence is CAISEGGVYAGELFF. Here the CDR3 DNA reads TGTGCCATCAGTGAAGGGGGCGTATATGCCGGGGAGCTGTTTTTT.

The V and J genes are TRBV7-9 and TRBJ2-2; D is perhaps TRBD1 (7 bases). CDR1 is SEHNR, CDR2 FQNEAQ, per germline (reference sequence). The CDR3 extends over 16 amino acids. Trimming pared 4 bases from V and 6 bases from J, leaving 18 bases between. The CDR3 DNA sequence: TGTGCCAGCAGCTCTGCAGGGGGGTTCGGAGCCGGGGAGCTGTTTTTT. It is translated as CASSSAGGFGAGELFF.

This clone was picked up a small number of times. The chain carries TRBV5-4 and TRBJ2-7, with a possible D match to TRBD2 (6 bases). V lost 0 bases, J lost 0 bases, and 19 bases lay in between. Per germline, CDR1 SGHNT and CDR2 YYREEE (reference sequence). The CDR3 totals 18 residues. For the CDR3, the DNA is TGTGCCAGCAGCTTGGGACAAAGCGGCGCGGGGATCTCCTACGAGCAGTACTTC. This encodes CASSLGQSGAGISYEQYF. Filled out from reference TRBV5-4 and TRBJ2-7, the complete variable domain reads ETGVTQSPTHLIKTRGQQVTLRCSSQSGHNTVSWYQQALGQGPQFIFQYYREEENGRGNFPPRFSGLQFPNYSSELNVNALELDDSALYLCASSLGQSGAGISYEQYFGPGTRLTVT.

This rearrangement joins TRBV7-2 to TRBJ2-4, with 7 nucleotides matching TRBD2. Trimming at V came to 5 bases and at J to 8 bases, leaving 6 bases not matched to a gene. The CDR3 consists of 13 residues. CDR1 is SGHTA, CDR2 FQGNSA, per germline. CDR3 residues: CASSRLALDIQYF. The CDR3 DNA sequence: TGTGCCAGCAGCCGACTAGCTCTAGACATTCAGTACTTC.

The chain is built from TRBV7-3 and TRBJ2-5, with 14 bases identical to TRBD2. CDR1 is SGHTA, CDR2 FQGTGA, per germline. Germline trimming cut 5 bases from V and 5 bases from J; bases unmatched to any gene: 7. The CDR3 extends over 16 amino acids. This chain's CDR3 is CASSPGLAGGRETQYF. CDR3 nucleotides: TGTGCCAGCAGCCCCGGACTAGCGGGGGGTCGGGAGACCCAGTACTTC.

This clone appeared a few times. The chain is built from TRBV19 and TRBJ2-1, with 9 bases matching TRBD1. CDR3 length: 16 amino acids. Germline lookup yields CDR1 LNHDA and CDR2 SQIVND (reference sequence). The V segment lost 7 bases and the J segment 7 bases; nucleotides outside the gene matches: 14. The CDR3 bases are TGTGCCAGTACCTTGAGCCGGGACAGGGTTTGGAATGAGCAGTTCTTC. Residues: CASTLSRDRVWNEQFF.

This chain connects TRBV4-3 to TRBJ1-1; D is unclear. CDR1 is LGHNA and CDR2 is YSLEER in the germline V gene. The CDR3 sequence is 13 residues long. Trimming shortened V by 0 bases and J by 2 bases, and 4 bases separated the two germline ends. The chain's CDR3 is CASSQELNTEAFF. The CDR3 DNA follows: TGCGCCAGCAGCCAAGAACTAAACACTGAAGCTTTCTTT.

The J gene is TRBJ2-6, the V gene TRBV11-2; D uncertain. The CDR3 sequence is 13 residues long. The germline V gene has CDR1 SGHAT and CDR2 FQNNGV. The V gene lost 3 bases and the J gene lost 4 bases, with 4 bases spanning the gap. CDR3 in amino acids: CASSFTGANVLTF. As DNA, the CDR3 is TGTGCCAGCAGCTTTACAGGGGCCAACGTCCTGACTTTC. The full variable domain, with the rest looked up from reference TRBV11-2 and TRBJ2-6, is EAGVAQSPRYKIIEKRQSVAFWCNPISGHATLYWYQQILGQGPKLLIQFQNNGVVDDSQLPKDRFSAERLKGVDSTLKIQPAKLEDSAVYLCASSFTGANVLTFGAGSRLTVL.

Only a few counts were recorded for this clone. This chain connects TRBV29-1 to TRBJ1-4; possible D gene TRBD1, 5 bases. The V end was cut by 4 bases, the J end by 7 bases, with 19 bases between. The germline gives CDR1 SQVTM, CDR2 ANQGSEA. The CDR3 consists of 15 residues. The DNA for the CDR3 is TGCAGCGTTGCGAGGGACTCTAACCGGGGTGAAAAACTGTTTTTT. The encoded protein is CSVARDSNRGEKLFF.

This clone was seen a few times. This chain joins TRBV9 and TRBJ2-1; no clear D gene. Germline loops: CDR1 SGDLS, CDR2 YYNGEE. There are 13 residues in the CDR3. The V end was cut by 0 bases, the J end by 6 bases, with 7 bases between. The CDR3 here is CASSVGTSNEQFF. CDR3 bases: TGTGCCAGCAGCGTAGGTACATCCAATGAGCAGTTCTTC.

The V call is TRBV29-1, the J call TRBJ2-3; D unclear. This CDR3 is 13 amino acids long. Trimming took 2 bases from V and 2 from J, leaving 8 bases between them. Germline assignment: CDR1 SQVTM and CDR2 ANQGSEA. Written as DNA, the CDR3 is TGCAGCGTTGAACAACACCTCACAGATACGCAGTATTTT. Its translation: CSVEQHLTDTQYF.

The J gene is TRBJ1-6, the V gene TRBV5-6, with D unclear. Trimming removed 2 bases from V and 0 bases from J, with 3 bases in between. Germline V gives CDR1 SGHDT, CDR2 YYEEEE. The CDR3 is 14 amino acids. Written as DNA, the CDR3 is TGTGCCAGCAGCTTCAGCTCCTATAATTCACCCCTCCACTTT. This gives the protein CASSFSSYNSPLHF.

This clone has just a few counts. This chain links TRBV10-3 with TRBJ2-5, with D possibly being TRBD2 (5 bases). The germline gives CDR1 ENHRY, CDR2 SYGVKD. The CDR3 spans 14 residues. Trimming removed 6 bases at V and 4 bases at J, with 15 bases between. The CDR3 bases are TGTGCCATCAGGCCGGGGTCCATGGGAGAGACCCAGTACTTC. It is translated as CAIRPGSMGETQYF.

This clone has a handful of counts. The CDR3 spells CASSRLGTGSSYEQYF. The CDR3 DNA sequence: TGTGCCAGCAGCCGACTGGGGACAGGGTCTTCCTACGAGCAGTACTTC. This chain joins TRBV21-1 and TRBJ2-7; the table assigns TRBD1, which was not confirmed against the DNA. TRBV21-1 is shown as a pseudogene. CDR3 length equals 16 residues.

This clone occurred a few times. This chain connects TRBV6-5 to TRBJ2-2, with 8 positions matching TRBD1. In germline, CDR1 is MNHEY, CDR2 SVGAGI. The trim removed 7 bases at V and 1 base at J, leaving 2 bases unmatched. This CDR3 has 14 residues. CDR3 DNA sequence: TGTGCCAGCAAGGACAGGGAGAACACCGGGGAGCTGTTTTTT. Its protein product is CASKDRENTGELFF.

The chain is built from TRBV28 and TRBJ1-5; D is uncertain. This CDR3 region has 12 residues. CDR1 MDHEN and CDR2 SYDVKM come from the germline V gene. V was trimmed by 7 bases and J by 6 bases, leaving 10 bases between them. This CDR3 is CASTEVRQPQHF. CDR3 coding DNA: TGTGCCAGCACGGAGGTTCGTCAGCCCCAGCATTTT.

The chain combines TRBV12-5 with TRBJ2-7; TRBD1 might be the D (6 bases). The CDR3 is 14 amino acids. V was pared by 4 bases and J by 3 bases, with 13 bases between. The germline V gene encodes CDR1 LGHNT and CDR2 FRNRAP. CDR3 amino acids: CASGSQGGRYEQYF. DNA of the CDR3: TGTGCTAGTGGTTCACAGGGTGGCCGCTACGAGCAGTACTTC.

V usage is TRBV4-3 and J usage is TRBJ2-1; 8 bases map to TRBD2. Germline trimming cut 4 bases from V and 6 bases from J; bases unmatched to any gene: 14. Germline CDR1 is LGHNA and CDR2 is YSLEER. The CDR3 is 17 amino acids. The DNA for the CDR3 is TGCGCCAGCAGCCCCCAAGAGTACGGGGGGGCCACCAATGAGCAGTTCTTC. Its protein is CASSPQEYGGATNEQFF.

V and J are TRBV5-1 and TRBJ1-1; D possibly corresponds to TRBD1 (6 bases). Trimming removed 4 bases at V and 0 bases at J, with 10 bases between. CDR3 length equals 14 residues. Germline V lookup: CDR1 SGHRS, CDR2 YFSETQ. CDR3 residues: CASSIGQLNTEAFF. The CDR3 coding sequence is TGCGCCAGCAGCATCGGACAGCTGAACACTGAAGCTTTCTTT.

The table lists this clone with a few counts. The chain links TRBV9 to TRBJ1-6; D not resolved. The CDR3 length is 15 residues. Germline V CDR1 and CDR2: SGDLS, YYNGEE. The germline V and J ends were trimmed by 3 bases and 9 bases, with 16 bases remaining between them. CDR3 sequence (DNA): TGTGCCAGCAGCGAAGACGGGAGCGGGCGTTCACCCCTCCACTTT. It codes for CASSEDGSGRSPLHF.

The chain carries TRBV2 and TRBJ2-3, with 9 positions matching TRBD2. Germline CDR1 and CDR2: SNHLY and FYNNEI. This CDR3 has 14 residues. J lost 10 bases, V lost 8 bases, and 13 bases had no gene match. This CDR3 reads CASSSRGGGTAQYF. The CDR3 coding sequence is TGTGCCAGCTCTTCCCGCGGGGGGGGGACTGCGCAGTATTTT. The complete variable domain, with remaining parts taken from reference TRBV2 and TRBJ2-3, reads EPEVTQTPSHQVTQMGQEVILRCVPISNHLYFYWYRQILGQKVEFLVSFYNNEISEKSEIFDDQFSVERPDGSNFTLKIRSTKLEDSAMYFCASSSRGGGTAQYFGPGTRLTVL.